This T cell receptor beta chain was captured in a study of CD8+CD57+ T cells in acquired aplastic anemia. Study information: Average DNA yield from sorted CD4+ and CD8+ cells was roughly 3.1 ug.

Patients chosen for sequencing had shown CD8+CD57+ cell expansion by flow cytometry. Genomic DNA was employed as the template in profiling TCR beta VDJ and CDR3. A single record per CDR3 protein comes from TCRdb applying MiXCR to the reads. The table lists 150,000 to 200,000 distinct CDR3 sequences, around half of them singletons, with approximately 3% in the top ten. CDR1 is LNHDA, CDR2 SQIVND, per germline (reference sequence). This CDR3 has 16 residues. The trim removed 4 bases at V and 9 bases at J, leaving 15 bases unmatched. This clonotype showed up many times. The genes are TRBV19 and TRBJ1-1; 9 bases are shared with TRBD1. The sequencing sample was made of sorted CD4+, CD8+, or CD8+CD57+ T cells (not recorded which) from PBMCs. The receptor was isolated from a human donor with aplastic anemia. The CDR3 DNA reads TGTGCCAGTAGTACCGCAGCCGGACAGGGGCCGCAAAAAGCTTTCTTT. This codes for CASSTAAGQGPQKAFF.